This TCR beta chain stems from a study of CD8 T cells in ankylosing spondylitis. General observations from the study: Ankylosing spondylitis blood seemed to carry a telltale TCR beta motif made of several highly homologous variants.

In TCRdb, the 5' RACE reads were re-called with MiXCR into one record per CDR3 protein. The data show around 770,000 distinct CDR3 sequences, with over 15% seen just once and around 19% held by the top ten. The CDR3 has 13 amino acids. CDR1 and CDR2 from the germline V gene are SGHTA and FQGNSA. Trimming left V 3 bases short and J 0 bases short, with 4 bases between. This clonotype was seen repeatedly, ten times or more. Its antigen is currently unknown. V gene TRBV7-2 combines with J gene TRBJ2-3, with no clear D. The sample consisted of blood, either unsorted or a sorted T cell fraction (not recorded which). The sequence derives from a male donor with ankylosing spondylitis. CDR3 nucleotide sequence: TGTGCCAGCAGCTTCCCTAGCACAGATACGCAGTATTTT. It specifies CASSFPSTDTQYF.